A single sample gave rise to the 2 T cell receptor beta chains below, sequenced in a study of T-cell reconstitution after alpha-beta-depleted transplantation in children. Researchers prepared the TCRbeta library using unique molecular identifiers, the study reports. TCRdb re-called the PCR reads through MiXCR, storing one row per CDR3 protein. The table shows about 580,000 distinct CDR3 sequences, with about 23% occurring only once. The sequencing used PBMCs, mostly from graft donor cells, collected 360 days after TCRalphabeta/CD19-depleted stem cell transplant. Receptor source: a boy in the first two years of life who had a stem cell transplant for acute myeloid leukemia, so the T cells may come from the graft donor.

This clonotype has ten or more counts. In DNA, the CDR3 is TGTGCCAGCAGGGTCACAGGGGGCGAGTGGAACACTGAAGCTTTCTTT. It codes for CASRVTGGEWNTEAFF. The genes are TRBV6-1 and TRBJ1-1; TRBD1 agrees at 9 bases. Germline lookup yields CDR1 MNHNS and CDR2 SASEGT. J was trimmed by 1 base and V by 6 bases; bases with no gene match: 9. The CDR3 consists of 16 residues.

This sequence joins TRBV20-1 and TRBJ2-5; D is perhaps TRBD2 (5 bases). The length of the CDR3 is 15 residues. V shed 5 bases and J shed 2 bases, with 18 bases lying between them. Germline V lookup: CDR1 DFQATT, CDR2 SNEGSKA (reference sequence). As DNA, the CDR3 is TGCAGTGCTGGACCCATACGGGGAGTACAAGAGACCCAGTACTTC. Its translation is CSAGPIRGVQETQYF.